Each of the 26 T cell receptor delta chains below was sequenced from the same sample in a study of γδ T cells in repeated Plasmodium falciparum infection. TCRdb reran clone calling via CATT on the multiplex PCR reads. The sample has 90,000 or so delta-chain clones, 0.85% to 1% seen once. Vgamma9/Vdelta2+ and Vdelta2-negative gammadelta T cells were flow-sorted from PBMC for bulk sequencing. Sequenced input: gamma-delta T cells from blood. The receptors shown here come from a pool of human donors (malaria-infected and uninfected, not separated).

Points on this clone: The mismatch at residue 8 between this DNA's translation and the TCRdb protein of a much larger clone likely reflects a read error; the protein shown is translated from the DNA. The chain employs TRAV38-2/DV8 and TRDJ1, with TRDD3 matching over 8 bases. In the absence of a J gene in TCRdb, the DNA was matched to germline to assign it here. The germline V gene has CDR1 TSESDYY and CDR2 QEAYKQQN. The CDR3 spans 15 residues. Germline trimming cut 5 bases from V and 0 bases from J; bases unmatched to any gene: 6. As DNA, the CDR3 is TGTGCTTATAGTGCTGGGGGACTGTACACCGATAAACTCATCTTT. It specifies CAYSAGGLYTDKLIF.

This clone appeared a few times. The amino acid sequence in TCRdb belongs to a much larger clone and departs from this DNA's translation at residue 4, likely a sequencing read error; the sequence shown is translated from the DNA. J is TRDJ1 and V is TRDV2; TRDD3 matches 11 bases. The J gene comes from matching the DNA to germline here; TCRdb lacks it. Germline CDR1 is GEAIGNYY and CDR2 is EKD. CDR3 length: 16 amino acids. In nucleotides, the CDR3 is TGTGCCTGTAACACCGTGGGGGATACGGAGCCCGATAAACTCATCTTT. Protein product: CACNTVGDTEPDKLIF.

With regard to this clone: A far larger clone is off by one base, so a read error is likely. At the DNA level, this CDR3 is encoded by other sequences in the same sample as well. The V gene is listed as TRDV1; no J gene was called; the table's D call of TRDD3 was not tested on the DNA. The CDR3 consists of 19 residues. Germline V lookup: CDR1 TSWWSYY, CDR2 QGS. The CDR3 sequence is CALGESPPLRPPYTDKLIF. The CDR3 DNA sequence: TGTGCTCTTGGGGAAAGCCCCCCACTCCGTCCACCGTACACCGATAAACTCATCTTC.

This clone was seen repeatedly, ten times or more. The sample contains more than one DNA sequence encoding this CDR3. The chain recombines TRDV1 with TRDJ3; the match to TRDD3 covers 9 bases. In germline, CDR1 is TSWWSYY, CDR2 QGS. With V trimmed by 0 bases and J by 0 bases, 12 bases remained unmatched. CDR3 length equals 22 residues. CDR3 sequence (DNA): TGTGCTCTTGGGGAACTCCCCCCAAAAGGGGATACGCTCTCCTGGGACACCCGACAGATGTTTTTC. Protein sequence: CALGELPPKGDTLSWDTRQMFF.

With respect to this clone: This likely traces to a read error, being one base from a far larger clone. Other DNA sequences within the sample encode an identical CDR3. The chain is built from TRDV1 and TRDJ1, with a weak D call TRDD3 (6 bases). CDR1 is TSWWSYY and CDR2 is QGS in the germline V gene. The V end lost 5 bases, the J end lost 0 bases, and 22 bases lay between the germline ends. This CDR3 is built from 18 residues. CDR3 loop: CALGIHLGLGTHTDKLIF. CDR3 coding DNA: TGTGCTCTTGGGATACACCTGGGCCTGGGGACCCACACCGATAAACTCATCTTT.

As concerns this clone: The protein TCRdb lists belongs to a much larger clone and differs from this DNA's translation at residue 9, which points to a read error; the protein shown is made from the DNA. V and J are TRDV2 and TRDJ1; no definite D call. TCRdb offers no J gene call, so here the DNA was matched to germline to obtain one. Deletions cut 0 bases from V and 6 bases from J, with 34 bases between. Germline CDR1 reads GEAIGNYY; CDR2 reads EKD. This CDR3 is built from 21 residues. The chain's CDR3 is CACDTVYVEDRRGLATHKLIF. CDR3 DNA: TGTGCCTGTGACACCGTGTACGTAGAGGATCGCCGAGGGTTAGCGACTCATAAACTCATCTTT.

Comment on this clone: This DNA translates differently at residue 14 from the TCRdb protein, which is that of a much larger clone; a read error is likely, and the protein shown is the DNA's own translation. This chain uses TRDV2 with TRDJ1; TRDD3 matches at 11 bases. The J gene is not listed in TCRdb, so it was assigned here from a DNA match to germline. The CDR3 spans 21 residues. V dropped 5 bases and J dropped 1; count of bases not matched to a gene: 23. Germline CDR1 GEAIGNYY, CDR2 EKD. CDR3 region: CACAPCLTANWGIGGTDKLIF. The CDR3 DNA reads TGTGCCTGTGCCCCTTGCCTAACCGCGAACTGGGGGATAGGGGGCACCGATAAACTCATCTTT.

This clone was counted a few times. The protein TCRdb gives is from a much larger clone and does not agree with this DNA's translation at residue 3, likely a read error; the protein shown here comes from the DNA. The J gene is TRDJ1, the V gene TRDV1; perhaps TRDD3 as D (6 bases). CDR3 length equals 24 residues. Germline V gives CDR1 TSWWSYY, CDR2 QGS. The CDR3 coding sequence is TGTGCTCCTGGGACCCTCCGGAGGGGGGCAATTCCTGTTTCTGTACTGGGTGACACCGATAAACTCATCTTT. Its protein is CAPGTLRRGAIPVSVLGDTDKLIF.

Of note for this clone: The protein TCRdb gives is from a much larger clone and does not agree with this DNA's translation at residue 15, likely a read error; the protein shown here comes from the DNA. The rearrangement uses TRDV1 and TRDJ1; possibly TRDD2 for D (5 bases). The J gene is not listed in TCRdb, so it was assigned here from a DNA match to germline. CDR3 length: 22 residues. Germline loops: CDR1 TSWWSYY, CDR2 QGS. Trimming stripped 5 bases from V and 0 bases from J, with 34 bases between. The chain's CDR3 is CALGKSPSVGPNKTEYTDKLIF. In DNA, the CDR3 is TGTGCTCTTGGGAAATCCCCTTCGGTGGGACCGAATAAGACTGAGTACACCGATAAACTCATCTTT.

This clone rates as medium-sized. Other nucleotide sequences from this sample produce the same CDR3. The rearrangement joins TRDV1 to TRDJ1, with 8 bases fitting TRDD3. J lost 0 bases, V lost 1 base, and 28 bases had no gene match. CDR1 is TSWWSYY, CDR2 QGS, per germline. The CDR3 length is 24 residues. The CDR3 spells CALGERPVTWGYLLGQLYTDKLIF. For the CDR3, the DNA is TGTGCTCTTGGGGAACGTCCTGTAACGTGGGGATACCTATTAGGACAACTGTACACCGATAAACTCATCTTT.

With respect to this clone: The TCRdb record carries a much larger clone's protein, which differs from this DNA's translation at residue 15; a read error is the likely cause, and the protein listed here is the DNA translation. The V gene call is TRDV2, and the J gene call is absent. The CDR3 totals 16 residues. Germline CDR1 GEAIGNYY, CDR2 EKD. This CDR3 reads CACDPVEGHGVGKLTF. The CDR3 bases are TGTGCCTGTGACCCGGTCGAGGGTCATGGGGTAGGTAAACTCACCTTT.

Comment on this clone: This DNA's translation differs at residue 5 from TCRdb's protein, which comes from a much larger clone; a read error is likely, and the protein shown is translated from the DNA. The chain combines TRDV2 with TRDJ1; D possibly corresponds to TRDD2 (6 bases). The J gene, not given by TCRdb, was assigned here from a germline match of the nucleotide sequence. Trimming left V 2 bases short and J 0 bases short, with 24 bases between. There are 19 residues in the CDR3. Germline V lookup: CDR1 GEAIGNYY, CDR2 EKD. The CDR3 sequence: CACDSSYAAAHKDTDKLIF. DNA of the CDR3: TGTGCCTGTGACAGCTCCTACGCGGCTGCCCATAAAGACACCGATAAACTCATCTTT.

Of note for this clone: TCRdb pairs this DNA with a much larger clone's protein that differs at residue 14, likely a read error; the protein shown was translated from the DNA. V gene TRDV1 combines with J gene TRDJ1; 8 nucleotides line up with TRDD2. In the absence of a J gene in TCRdb, the DNA was matched to germline to assign it here. This CDR3 spans 21 amino acids. V shed 1 base and J 4 bases; nucleotides not matched to a gene: 23. The V gene's germline CDR1 is TSWWSYY and CDR2 QGS. Here the CDR3 reads CALGEHGGSSYRGVQGDKLIF. For the CDR3, the DNA is TGTGCTCTTGGGGAACATGGTGGATCTTCCTACCGGGGGGTACAGGGCGATAAACTCATCTTT.

In regard to this clone: TCRdb records a much larger clone's protein for this DNA, with a difference at residue 9 that likely arises from a read error; the protein given is the translation of the DNA. This chain connects TRDV1 to TRDJ1; 11 bases map to TRDD3. No J segment appears in TCRdb, so it was assigned here by matching the sequence to germline. CDR1 and CDR2 (germline): TSWWSYY, QGS. There are 19 residues in the CDR3. With 5 bases clipped from V and 8 bases from J, the junction kept 22 bases outside the gene matches. The CDR3: CALGKRTYPMLGDTLKLIF. The CDR3 DNA is TGTGCTCTTGGGAAAAGAACCTACCCGATGTTGGGGGATACGCTGAAACTCATCTTT.

About this clone itself: The protein TCRdb gives is from a much larger clone and does not agree with this DNA's translation at residue 16, likely a read error; the protein shown here comes from the DNA. No J gene call was made, and the V gene is TRDV1; TRDD3 is taken as the D call from the table, unchecked against the DNA. Germline CDR1 is TSWWSYY and CDR2 is QGS. This CDR3 region has 17 residues. The CDR3 here is CALGELPSWGSPDKLTF. The DNA for the CDR3 is TGTGCTCTTGGGGAACTCCCGTCCTGGGGAAGTCCCGATAAACTCACCTTT.

This clone was counted between two and nine times. The TCRdb protein comes from a much larger clone and disagrees with this DNA's translation at residue 10, likely due to a read error; the protein given here is derived from the DNA. The chain carries TRDV2 and TRDJ1; D is uncertain. Here the J gene was assigned by germline matching of the DNA, as TCRdb has none. The germline V and J ends were trimmed by 3 bases and 3 bases, with 16 bases remaining between them. This CDR3 is 15 amino acids long. Per germline, CDR1 GEAIGNYY and CDR2 EKD. In DNA, the CDR3 is TGTGCCTGTGACTCACTACTTTCCCACGCCGATAAACTCATCTTT. Its translation: CACDSLLSHADKLIF.

This clone was observed a handful of times. Translating this DNA gives a protein that differs at residue 9 from the TCRdb one, which belongs to a much larger clone; a read error is likely, and the protein shown is this translation. The rearrangement uses TRDV2 and TRDJ1; TRDD3 might be the D (6 bases). The J gene is not listed in TCRdb, so it was assigned here from a DNA match to germline. CDR1 is GEAIGNYY and CDR2 is EKD in the germline V gene. This CDR3 has 16 residues. Trimming left V 0 bases short and J 1 base short, with 14 bases between. The CDR3 spells CACDTVTGRFTDKLIF. The CDR3 region has the DNA TGTGCCTGTGACACCGTTACTGGGAGATTCACCGATAAACTCATCTTT.

The table lists this clone with a few counts. A far bigger clonotype differs at one base, so this is likely a read error. The sample carries other DNA sequences with the same CDR3. The J segment was not called; the V segment is TRDV2; the D call in the table, TRDD3, was not verified against the DNA. The germline CDR1 and CDR2 sequences are GEAIGNYY and EKD. The CDR3 is 15 residues long. The CDR3 sequence: CACDGLEGTADKLIF. The CDR3 nucleotides read TGTGCCTGTGACGGGTTGGAGGGGACGGCCGATAAACTCATCTTC.

This clone qualifies as medium-sized. The sample holds other DNA sequences that translate to the same CDR3. The rearrangement joins TRDV1 to TRDJ2; 11 bases are a match to TRDD3. Germline CDR1 TSWWSYY, CDR2 QGS. The V segment lost 3 bases and the J segment 5 bases; nucleotides outside the gene matches: 14. The CDR3 runs 19 residues. Written as DNA, the CDR3 is TGTGCTCTTGGGGATTATTCCTTCTGGGGGATACCAACTACAGCACAACTCTTCTTT. This translates into CALGDYSFWGIPTTAQLFF.

This clone was observed many times. TCRdb lists the protein of a much larger clone for this DNA, which differs at residue 13, so this is likely a read error; the protein given here is translated from the DNA itself. The chain couples TRDV1 to TRDJ2; perhaps D is TRDD1 or TRDD3 (5 bases each). Germline V gene sequence: CDR1 TSWWSYY, CDR2 QGS. This CDR3 spans 21 amino acids. V was cut by 2 bases and J by 4 bases, with 29 bases left in between. This CDR3 is CALGEESYHEMGRGETAQLFF. The CDR3 DNA sequence: TGTGCTCTTGGGGAAGAGTCGTACCATGAAATGGGCAGAGGGGAGACAGCACAACTCTTCTTT.

This clone was detected a few times. TCRdb's protein, taken from a much larger clone, differs from this DNA's translation at residue 13, likely owing to a read error; the protein displayed comes from the DNA. There is no J gene call, but TRDV2 is given as the V gene; the tabulated D call, TRDD3, remains unverified against the DNA. The length of the CDR3 is 15 residues. The germline V gene encodes CDR1 GEAIGNYY and CDR2 EKD. CDR3 nucleotide sequence: TGTGCCTGTGACACTCAGGATACTCTCACCGATAAACACATCTTT. It encodes CACDTQDTLTDKHIF.

A remark on this clone: This likely stems from a read error, as it lies one base from a far larger clone. Other DNA sequences of this sample code for an identical CDR3. The rearrangement uses TRDV2 and TRDJ1, with 11 bases that match TRDD3. The V gene's germline CDR1 is GEAIGNYY and CDR2 EKD. The CDR3 consists of 23 residues. The CDR3 sequence is CACDTLRRRSGGYRVPYTDKLIF. In nucleotides, the CDR3 is TGCGCCTGTGACACCCTTCGGCGGCGATCTGGGGGATACAGGGTCCCGTATACCGATAAACTCATCTTT.

Details on this clone: The TCRdb protein comes from a much larger clone and disagrees with this DNA's translation at residue 11, likely due to a read error; the protein given here is derived from the DNA. The gene calls are TRDV1 and TRDJ1; TRDD3 aligns across 8 bases. Here the J gene came from matching the DNA to germline, since TCRdb omits it. Trimming cost V 2 bases and J 3 bases; bases outside gene matches: 11. There are 17 residues in the CDR3. Germline V CDR1 and CDR2: TSWWSYY, QGS. The CDR3: CALGEAVYWGVADKLIF. The DNA for the CDR3 is TGTGCTCTTGGGGAAGCTGTGTACTGGGGGGTGGCCGATAAACTCATCTTT.

This clone has a handful of counts. A far larger clone differs by one base, so this is likely a read error. This sample also contains other DNA sequences that code for the same CDR3. The J gene is TRDJ3, the V gene TRDV2; 11 bases map to TRDD3. The V gene's germline CDR1 is GEAIGNYY and CDR2 EKD. The CDR3 consists of 29 residues. The CDR3 DNA reads as TGTGCCTGTGACAAGCAAGGTCGGCATCACCAGCTCGTGGCTGGGGGATACTCCCTTACGCCCTGGGACACCCGGCAGATGTTTTTC. Translating gives CACDKQGRHHQLVAGGYSLTPWDTRQMFF.

The sample holds a few counts of this clone. The protein given by TCRdb reflects a much larger clone and differs at residue 6 from this DNA's translation, likely from a read error; the protein shown is the DNA's translation. The rearrangement links TRDV2 to TRDJ1; tentative D call: TRDD3 (6 bases). Matching the DNA to germline supplied the J gene, which TCRdb does not give. Trimming shortened V by 0 bases and J by 0 bases, and 25 bases separated the two germline ends. The CDR3 contains 20 residues. In germline, CDR1 is GEAIGNYY, CDR2 EKD. As DNA, the CDR3 is TGTGCCTGTGACACCGCGTCGTATCGGGGGACAGTTCAGAACACCGATAAACTCATCTTT. Its protein product is CACDTASYRGTVQNTDKLIF.

The V call is TRDV1, the J call TRDJ1; 13 bases agree with TRDD3. TCRdb gives no J gene; it was assigned here by matching the DNA to germline. Trimming at V came to 0 bases and at J to 0 bases, leaving 22 bases not matched to a gene. CDR3 length: 24 residues. CDR1 is TSWWSYY and CDR2 is QGS in the germline V gene. The CDR3 DNA is TGTGCTCTTGGGGAACTGGGATCAAGTCGTACTGGGGGATACGGTCCTCCGTACACCGATAAACTCATCTTT. It codes for CALGELGSSRTGGYGPPYTDKLIF.